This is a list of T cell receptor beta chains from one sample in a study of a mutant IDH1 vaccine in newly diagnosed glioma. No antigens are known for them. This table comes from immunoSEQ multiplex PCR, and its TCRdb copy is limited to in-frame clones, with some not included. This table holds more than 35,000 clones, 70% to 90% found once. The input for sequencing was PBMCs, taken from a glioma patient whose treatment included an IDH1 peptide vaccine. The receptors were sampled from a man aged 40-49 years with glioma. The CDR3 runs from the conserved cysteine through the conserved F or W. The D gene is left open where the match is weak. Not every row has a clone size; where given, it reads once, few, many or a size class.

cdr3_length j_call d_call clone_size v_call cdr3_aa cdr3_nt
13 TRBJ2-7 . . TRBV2 CASVQVSWDEQYF TGTGCCAGCGTACAGGTTAGCTGGGACGAGCAGTACTTC
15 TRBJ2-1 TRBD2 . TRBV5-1 CASRSTSVSYNEQFF TGCGCCAGCAGATCGACTAGCGTAAGCTACAATGAGCAGTTCTTC
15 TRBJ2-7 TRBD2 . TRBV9 CASSVEGGSSYEQYF TGTGCCAGCAGCGTAGAAGGCGGGAGCTCCTACGAGCAGTACTTC
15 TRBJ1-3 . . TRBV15 CATSRDLGAGNTIYF TGTGCCACCAGCAGAGATCTGGGAGCAGGAAACACCATATATTTT
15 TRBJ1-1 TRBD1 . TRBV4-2 CASSQDQGANTEAFF TGTGCCAGCAGCCAAGATCAGGGGGCGAACACTGAAGCTTTCTTT
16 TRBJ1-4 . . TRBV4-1 CASSQGGGTVNEKLFF TGCGCCAGCAGCCAAGGGGGAGGGACCGTTAATGAAAAACTGTTTTTT
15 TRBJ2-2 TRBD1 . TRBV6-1 CASSEGQAYTGELFF TGTGCCAGCAGTGAGGGACAGGCGTACACCGGGGAGCTGTTTTTT
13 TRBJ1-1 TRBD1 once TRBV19 CASALGGITEAFF TGTGCCAGTGCCCTAGGGGGCATCACTGAAGCTTTCTTT
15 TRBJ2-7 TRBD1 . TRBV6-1 CASSRGQGQVYEQYF TGTGCCAGCAGTAGAGGACAGGGCCAAGTCTACGAGCAGTACTTC
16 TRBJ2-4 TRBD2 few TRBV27 CASRPPLGLASNIQYF TGTGCCAGCAGACCCCCACTGGGACTAGCGTCGAACATTCAGTACTTC
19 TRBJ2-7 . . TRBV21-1 CASSKARTSGRDGSYEQYF TGTGCCAGCAGCAAAGCGAGGACTAGCGGGAGGGATGGCTCCTACGAGCAGTACTTC
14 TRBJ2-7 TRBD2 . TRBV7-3 CASSLAGGSYEQYF TGTGCCAGCAGCTTAGCGGGAGGGTCCTACGAGCAGTACTTC
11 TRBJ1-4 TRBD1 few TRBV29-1 CSVAGGEKLFF TGCAGCGTTGCAGGGGGTGAAAAACTGTTTTTT
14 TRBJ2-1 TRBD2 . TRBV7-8 CASSLGLAGVEQFF TGTGCCAGCAGCTTAGGACTAGCGGGAGTTGAGCAGTTCTTC
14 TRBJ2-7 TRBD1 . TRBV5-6 CASSTRRQGYEQYF TGTGCCAGCAGCACCCGGAGACAGGGCTACGAGCAGTACTTC
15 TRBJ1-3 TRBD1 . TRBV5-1 CASSLAGTEGNTIYF TGCGCCAGCAGCTTGGCGGGGACAGAAGGAAACACCATATATTTT
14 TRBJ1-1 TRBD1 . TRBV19 CASSRDRVNTEAFF TGTGCCAGTAGTAGAGACAGGGTGAACACTGAAGCTTTCTTT
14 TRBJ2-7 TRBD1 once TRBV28 CASREGTGGREQYF TGTGCCAGCAGGGAGGGGACAGGGGGACGGGAGCAGTACTTC
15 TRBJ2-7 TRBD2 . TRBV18 CASSSYSGSPYEQYF TGTGCCAGCTCATCGTATAGCGGGAGTCCCTACGAGCAGTACTTC
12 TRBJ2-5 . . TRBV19 CASKGDGRPQYF TGTGCCAGTAAAGGGGACGGGCGGCCCCAGTACTTC
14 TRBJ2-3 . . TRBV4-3 CASSRRARTDTQYF TGCGCCAGCAGCCGGCGGGCCAGGACAGATACGCAGTATTTT
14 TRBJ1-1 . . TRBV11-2 CASSSGGGTTEAFF TGTGCCAGCAGCTCCGGGGGGGGGACCACTGAAGCTTTCTTT
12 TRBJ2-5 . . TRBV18 CASSPREETQYF TGTGCCAGCTCACCACGCGAAGAGACCCAGTACTTC
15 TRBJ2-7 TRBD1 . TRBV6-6 CASSHAGTEAYEQYF TGTGCCAGCAGTCACGCCGGGACAGAAGCCTACGAGCAGTACTTC
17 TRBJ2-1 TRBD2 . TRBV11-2 CASSTGTSGISYNEQFF TGTGCCAGCAGCACCGGGACTAGCGGAATCTCCTACAATGAGCAGTTCTTC
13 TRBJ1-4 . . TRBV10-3 CAIGRGQGEKLFF TGTGCCATCGGACGGGGGCAAGGTGAAAAACTGTTTTTT
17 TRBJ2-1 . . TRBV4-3 CAIPPVARRGGMNEQFF TGCGCCATCCCTCCGGTGGCTAGGAGGGGAGGCATGAATGAGCAGTTCTTC
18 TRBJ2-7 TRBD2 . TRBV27 CASSSPTSGSLLGGEQYF TGTGCCAGCAGTTCCCCGACTAGCGGGAGCCTTCTGGGGGGGGAGCAGTACTTC
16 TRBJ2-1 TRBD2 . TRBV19 CASSKPGLAGLNEQFF TGTGCCAGTAGTAAGCCGGGACTAGCGGGCCTTAATGAGCAGTTCTTC
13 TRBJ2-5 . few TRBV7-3 CASSFGSQETQYF TGTGCCAGCAGCTTCGGATCCCAAGAGACCCAGTACTTC
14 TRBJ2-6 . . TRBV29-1 CSVFYSSGANVLTF TGCAGCGTTTTCTATTCTTCTGGGGCCAACGTCCTGACTTTC
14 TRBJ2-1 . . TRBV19 CASSIAGTYNEQFF TGTGCCAGTAGTATAGCGGGGACGTACAATGAGCAGTTCTTC
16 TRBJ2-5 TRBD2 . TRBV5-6 CASSLGWLAGTETQYF TGTGCCAGCAGCTTGGGGTGGTTAGCGGGGACAGAGACCCAGTACTTC
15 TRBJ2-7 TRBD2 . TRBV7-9 CASSNGLVRIYEQYF TGTGCCAGCAGCAACGGACTAGTCCGAATTTACGAGCAGTACTTC
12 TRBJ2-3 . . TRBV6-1 CASSFSTDTQYF TGTGCCAGCAGTTTTAGCACAGATACGCAGTATTTT
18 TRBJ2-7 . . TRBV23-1 CASNSFPWGPPEVYEQYF TGCGCCAGCAACTCCTTCCCCTGGGGCCCACCAGAGGTCTACGAGCAGTACTTC
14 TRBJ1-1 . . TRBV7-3 CASSLSGGTTEAFF TGTGCCAGCAGCTTAAGTGGGGGGACTACTGAAGCTTTCTTT
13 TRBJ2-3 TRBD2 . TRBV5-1 CASSRGEMGTQYF TGCGCCAGCAGCCGGGGGGAGATGGGTACGCAGTATTTT
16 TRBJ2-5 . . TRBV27 CASSLFLGTSQETQYF TGTGCCAGCAGTCTATTCCTCGGGACATCGCAAGAGACCCAGTACTTC